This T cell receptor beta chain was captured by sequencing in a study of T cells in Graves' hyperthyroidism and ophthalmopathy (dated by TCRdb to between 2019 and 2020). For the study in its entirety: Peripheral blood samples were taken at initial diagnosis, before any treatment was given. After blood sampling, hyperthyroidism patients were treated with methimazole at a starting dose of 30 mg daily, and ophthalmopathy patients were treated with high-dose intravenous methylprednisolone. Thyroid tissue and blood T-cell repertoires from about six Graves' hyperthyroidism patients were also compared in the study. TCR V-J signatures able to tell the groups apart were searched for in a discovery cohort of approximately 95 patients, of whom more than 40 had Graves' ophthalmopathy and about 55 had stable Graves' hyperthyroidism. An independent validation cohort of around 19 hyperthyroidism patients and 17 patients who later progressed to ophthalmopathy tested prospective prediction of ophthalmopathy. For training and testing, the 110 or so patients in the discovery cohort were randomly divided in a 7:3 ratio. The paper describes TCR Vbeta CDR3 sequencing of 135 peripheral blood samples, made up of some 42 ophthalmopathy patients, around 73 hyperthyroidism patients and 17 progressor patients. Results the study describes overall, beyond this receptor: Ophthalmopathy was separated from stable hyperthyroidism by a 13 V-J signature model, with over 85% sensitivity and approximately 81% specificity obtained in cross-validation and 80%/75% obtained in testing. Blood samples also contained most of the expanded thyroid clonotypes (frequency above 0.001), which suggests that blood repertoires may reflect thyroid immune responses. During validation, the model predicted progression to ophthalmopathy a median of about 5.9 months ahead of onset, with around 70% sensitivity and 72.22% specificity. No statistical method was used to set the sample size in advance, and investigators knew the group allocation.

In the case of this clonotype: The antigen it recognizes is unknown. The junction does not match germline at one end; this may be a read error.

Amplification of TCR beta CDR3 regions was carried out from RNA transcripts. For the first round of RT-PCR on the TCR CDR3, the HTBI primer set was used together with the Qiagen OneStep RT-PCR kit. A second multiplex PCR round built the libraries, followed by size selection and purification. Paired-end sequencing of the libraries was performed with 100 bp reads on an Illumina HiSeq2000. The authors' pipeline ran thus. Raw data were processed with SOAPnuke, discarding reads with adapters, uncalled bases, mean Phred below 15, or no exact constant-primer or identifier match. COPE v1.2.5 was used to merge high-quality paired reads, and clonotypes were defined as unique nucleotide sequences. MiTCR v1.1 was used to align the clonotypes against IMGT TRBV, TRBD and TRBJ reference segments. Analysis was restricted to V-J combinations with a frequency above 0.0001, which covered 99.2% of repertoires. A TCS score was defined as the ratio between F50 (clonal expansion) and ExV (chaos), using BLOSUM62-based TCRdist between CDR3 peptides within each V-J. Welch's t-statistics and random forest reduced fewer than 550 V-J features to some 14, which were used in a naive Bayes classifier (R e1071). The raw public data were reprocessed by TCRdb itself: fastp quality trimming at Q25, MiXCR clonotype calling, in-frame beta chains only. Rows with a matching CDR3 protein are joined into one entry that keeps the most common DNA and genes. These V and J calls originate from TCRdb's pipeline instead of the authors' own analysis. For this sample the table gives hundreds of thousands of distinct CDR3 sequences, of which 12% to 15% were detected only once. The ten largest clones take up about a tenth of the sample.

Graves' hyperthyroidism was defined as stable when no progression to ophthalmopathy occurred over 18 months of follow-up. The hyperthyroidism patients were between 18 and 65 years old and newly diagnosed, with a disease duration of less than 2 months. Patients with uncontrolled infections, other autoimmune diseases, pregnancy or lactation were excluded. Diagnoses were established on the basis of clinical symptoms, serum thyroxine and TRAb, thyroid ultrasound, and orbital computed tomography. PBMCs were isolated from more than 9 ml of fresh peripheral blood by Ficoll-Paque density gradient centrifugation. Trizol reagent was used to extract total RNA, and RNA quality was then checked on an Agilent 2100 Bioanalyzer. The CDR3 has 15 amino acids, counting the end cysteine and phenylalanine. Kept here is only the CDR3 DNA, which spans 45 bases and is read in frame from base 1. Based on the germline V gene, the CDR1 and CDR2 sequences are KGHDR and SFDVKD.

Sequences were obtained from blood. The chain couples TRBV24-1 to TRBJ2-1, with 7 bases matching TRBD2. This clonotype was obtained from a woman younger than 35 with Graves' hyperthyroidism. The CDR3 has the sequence CATSDLSGPYNEQCF. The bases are TGTGCCACCAGTGATCTTAGCGGGCCTTACAATGAGCAGTGCTTC.